This TCR beta chain was sequenced during a study of regulatory T cells in long-lasting Graves disease. Time point specified: newly diagnosed GD, antithyroid drugs for less than 3 months. Generation of the TCR library employed RNA extracted from PBMCs. This clonotype has ten or more counts. The germline gives CDR1 KGHSH, CDR2 LQKENI. CDR3 length: 13 amino acids. With 3 bases removed from V and 4 bases from J, the gap between germline ends came to 9 bases. HTBI primers from iRepertoire and Arm-PCR of CDR3 regions yielded the TCR beta libraries. TCRdb used MiXCR to reprocess the multiplex PCR reads, holding one entry per CDR3 protein. The sample lists some 250,000 distinct CDR3 sequences, 20% occurring once.

The sample here was peripheral blood mononuclear cells (PBMCs), taken at new diagnosis, from a patient treated with antithyroid drugs. The rearrangement links TRBV18 to TRBJ2-5; D not resolved. The TCR originated in a female donor with Graves disease. The CDR3 DNA is TGTGCCAGCTCACCGGTGGGCTCAGAGACCCAGTACTTC. The encoded protein is CASSPVGSETQYF.